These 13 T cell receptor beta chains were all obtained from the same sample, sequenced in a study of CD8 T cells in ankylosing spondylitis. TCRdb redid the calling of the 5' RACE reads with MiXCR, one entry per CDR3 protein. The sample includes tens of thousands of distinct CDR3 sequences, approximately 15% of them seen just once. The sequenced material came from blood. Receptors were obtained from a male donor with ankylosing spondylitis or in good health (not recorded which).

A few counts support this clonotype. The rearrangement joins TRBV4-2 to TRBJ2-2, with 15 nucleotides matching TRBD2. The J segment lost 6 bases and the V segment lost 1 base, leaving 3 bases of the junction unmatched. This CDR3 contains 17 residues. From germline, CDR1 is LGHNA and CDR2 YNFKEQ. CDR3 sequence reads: CASSQARTSGGAGELFF. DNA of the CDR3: TGTGCCAGCAGCCAAGCCCGGACTAGCGGGGGGGCCGGGGAGCTGTTTTTT.

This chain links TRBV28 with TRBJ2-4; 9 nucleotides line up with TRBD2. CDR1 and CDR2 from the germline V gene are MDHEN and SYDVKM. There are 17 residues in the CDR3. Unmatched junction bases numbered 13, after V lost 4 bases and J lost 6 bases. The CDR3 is CASSSGGVAGVINIQYF. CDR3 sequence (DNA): TGTGCCAGCAGTTCAGGGGGGGTAGCGGGAGTTATAAACATTCAGTACTTC.

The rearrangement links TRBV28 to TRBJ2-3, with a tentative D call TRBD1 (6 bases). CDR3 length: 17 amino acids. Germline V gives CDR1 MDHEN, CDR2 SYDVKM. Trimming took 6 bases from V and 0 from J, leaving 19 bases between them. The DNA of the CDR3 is TGTGCCAGCAGGGATTATCCGGGACAAACTAGCACAGATACGCAGTATTTT. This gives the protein CASRDYPGQTSTDTQYF.

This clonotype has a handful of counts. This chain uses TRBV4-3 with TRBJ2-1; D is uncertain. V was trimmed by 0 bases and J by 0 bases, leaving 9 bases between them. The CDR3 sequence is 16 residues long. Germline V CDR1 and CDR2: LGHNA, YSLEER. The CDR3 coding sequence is TGCGCCAGCAGCCAAGAGGCCGTGAGCTCCTACAATGAGCAGTTCTTC. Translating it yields CASSQEAVSSYNEQFF.

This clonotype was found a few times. The CDR3 nucleotides are TGTGCCAGCAGCCCTACCGGACGGAACACTGAAGCTTTCTTT. It is translated as CASSPTGRNTEAFF. V is TRBV5-5 and J is TRBJ1-1; D not resolved. Germline CDR1 and CDR2: SGHKS and YYEKEE (reference sequence). V was cut by 4 bases and J by 1 base, with 11 bases left in between. CDR3 size: 14 residues.

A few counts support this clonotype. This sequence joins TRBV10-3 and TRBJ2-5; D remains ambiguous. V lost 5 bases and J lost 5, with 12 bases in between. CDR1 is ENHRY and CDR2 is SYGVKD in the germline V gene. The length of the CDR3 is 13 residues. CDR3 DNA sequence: TGTGCCATCAGTCGCAGTCTGGGGGAGACCCAGTACTTC. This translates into CAISRSLGETQYF.

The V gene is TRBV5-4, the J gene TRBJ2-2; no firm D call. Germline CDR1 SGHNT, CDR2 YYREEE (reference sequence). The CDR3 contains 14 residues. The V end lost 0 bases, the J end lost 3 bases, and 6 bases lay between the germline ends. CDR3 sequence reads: CASSLGTDTGELFF. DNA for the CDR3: TGTGCCAGCAGCTTGGGTACAGACACCGGGGAGCTGTTTTTT. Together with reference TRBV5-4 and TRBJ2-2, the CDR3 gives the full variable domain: ETGVTQSPTHLIKTRGQQVTLRCSSQSGHNTVSWYQQALGQGPQFIFQYYREEENGRGNFPPRFSGLQFPNYSSELNVNALELDDSALYLCASSLGTDTGELFFGEGSRLTVL.

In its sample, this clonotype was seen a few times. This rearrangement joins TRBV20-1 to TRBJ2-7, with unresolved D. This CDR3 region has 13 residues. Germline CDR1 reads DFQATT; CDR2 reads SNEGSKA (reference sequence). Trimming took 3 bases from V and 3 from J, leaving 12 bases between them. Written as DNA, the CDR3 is TGCAGTGCTAGCTTTGCAGAAGACTACGAGCAGTACTTC. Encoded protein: CSASFAEDYEQYF.

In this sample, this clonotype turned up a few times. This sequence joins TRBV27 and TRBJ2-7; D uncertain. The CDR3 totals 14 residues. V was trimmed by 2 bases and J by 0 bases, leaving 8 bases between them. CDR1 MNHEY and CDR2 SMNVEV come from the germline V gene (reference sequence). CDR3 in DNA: TGTGCCAGCAGTTTACGGCCGAGCTCCTACGAGCAGTACTTC. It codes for CASSLRPSSYEQYF.

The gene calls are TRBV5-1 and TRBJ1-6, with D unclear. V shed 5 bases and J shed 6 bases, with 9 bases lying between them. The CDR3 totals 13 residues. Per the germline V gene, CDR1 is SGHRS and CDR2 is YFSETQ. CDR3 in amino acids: CASRPELNSPLHF. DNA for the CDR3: TGCGCCAGCAGACCAGAGCTTAATTCACCCCTCCACTTT.

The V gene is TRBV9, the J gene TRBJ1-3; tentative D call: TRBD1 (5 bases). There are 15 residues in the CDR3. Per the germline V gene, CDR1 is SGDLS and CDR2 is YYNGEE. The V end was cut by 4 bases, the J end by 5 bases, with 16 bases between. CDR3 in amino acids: CASSPNSGPRNTIYF. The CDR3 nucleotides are TGTGCCAGCAGCCCCAATTCGGGGCCCAGAAACACCATATATTTT.

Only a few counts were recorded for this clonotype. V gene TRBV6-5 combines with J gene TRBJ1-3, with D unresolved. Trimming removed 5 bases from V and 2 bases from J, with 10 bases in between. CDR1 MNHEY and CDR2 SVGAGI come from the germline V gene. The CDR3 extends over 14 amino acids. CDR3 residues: CASSRDFPGNTIYF. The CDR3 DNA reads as TGTGCCAGCAGTCGGGATTTTCCTGGAAACACCATATATTTT.

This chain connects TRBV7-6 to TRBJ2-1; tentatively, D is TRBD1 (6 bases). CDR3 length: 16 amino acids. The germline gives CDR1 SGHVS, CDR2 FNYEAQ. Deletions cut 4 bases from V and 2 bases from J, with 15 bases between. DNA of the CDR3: TGTGCCAGCAGCTCCCGCCCGGGGACACCCTACAATGAGCAGTTCTTC. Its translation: CASSSRPGTPYNEQFF. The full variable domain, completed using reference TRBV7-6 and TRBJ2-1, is GAGVSQSPRYKVTKRGQDVALRCDPISGHVSLYWYRQALGQGPEFLTYFNYEAQQDKSGLPNDRFSAERPEGSISTLTIQRTEQRDSAMYRCASSSRPGTPYNEQFFGPGTRLTVL.